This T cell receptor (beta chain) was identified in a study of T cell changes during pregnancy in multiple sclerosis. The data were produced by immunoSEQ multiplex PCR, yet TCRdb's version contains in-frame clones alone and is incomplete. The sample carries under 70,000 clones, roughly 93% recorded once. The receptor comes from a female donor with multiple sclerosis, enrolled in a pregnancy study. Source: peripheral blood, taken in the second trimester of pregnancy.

CDR3 sequence: CASSYGGYQPQHF. The CDR3 DNA sequence: TGTGCCAGCAGTTATGGCGGATATCAGCCCCAGCATTTT. This chain joins TRBV6-5 and TRBJ1-5; D is unresolved. Germline-derived CDR1 and CDR2 are MNHEY and SVGAGI. V was pared by 3 bases and J by 5 bases, with 8 bases between. The CDR3 totals 13 residues.